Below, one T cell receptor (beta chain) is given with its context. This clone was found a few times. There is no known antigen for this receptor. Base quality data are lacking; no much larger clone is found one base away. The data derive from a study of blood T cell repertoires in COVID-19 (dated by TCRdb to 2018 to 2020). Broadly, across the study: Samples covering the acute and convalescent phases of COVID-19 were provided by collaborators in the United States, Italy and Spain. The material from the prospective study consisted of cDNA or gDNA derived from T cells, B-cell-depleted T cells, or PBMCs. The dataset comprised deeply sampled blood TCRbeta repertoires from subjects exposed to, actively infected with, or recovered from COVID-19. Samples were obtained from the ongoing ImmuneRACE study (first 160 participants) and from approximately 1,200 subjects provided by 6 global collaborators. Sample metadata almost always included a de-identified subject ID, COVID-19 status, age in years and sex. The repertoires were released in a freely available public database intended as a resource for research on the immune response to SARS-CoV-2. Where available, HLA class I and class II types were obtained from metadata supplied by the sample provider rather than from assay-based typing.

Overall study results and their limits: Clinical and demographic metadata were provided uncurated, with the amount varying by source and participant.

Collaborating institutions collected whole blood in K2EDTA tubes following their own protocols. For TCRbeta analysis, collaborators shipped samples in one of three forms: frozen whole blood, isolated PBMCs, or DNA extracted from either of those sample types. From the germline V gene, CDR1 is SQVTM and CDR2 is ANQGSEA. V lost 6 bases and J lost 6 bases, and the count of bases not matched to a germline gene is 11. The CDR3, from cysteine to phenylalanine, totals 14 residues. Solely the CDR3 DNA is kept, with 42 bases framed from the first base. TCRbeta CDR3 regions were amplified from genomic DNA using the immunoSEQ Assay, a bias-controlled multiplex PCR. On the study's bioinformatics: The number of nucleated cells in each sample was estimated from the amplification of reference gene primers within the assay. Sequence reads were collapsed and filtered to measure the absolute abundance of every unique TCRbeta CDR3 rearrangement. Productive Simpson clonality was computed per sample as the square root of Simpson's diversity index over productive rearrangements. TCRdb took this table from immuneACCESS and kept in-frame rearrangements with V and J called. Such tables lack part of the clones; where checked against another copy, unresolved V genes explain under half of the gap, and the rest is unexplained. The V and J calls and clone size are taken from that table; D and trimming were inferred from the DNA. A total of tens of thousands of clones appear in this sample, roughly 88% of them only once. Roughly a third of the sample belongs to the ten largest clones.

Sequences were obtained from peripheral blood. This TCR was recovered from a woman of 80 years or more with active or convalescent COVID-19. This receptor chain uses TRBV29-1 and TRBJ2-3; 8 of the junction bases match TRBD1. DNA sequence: TGCAGCGTACTACCCGGGACAGGCTATGATACGCAGTATTTT. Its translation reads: CSVLPGTGYDTQYF.